This T cell receptor (beta chain) appears in the sequencing data of a study of cytomegalovirus exposure and HLA in healthy donors. CDR1 and CDR2 (germline): SNHLY, FYNNEI. This CDR3 contains 17 residues. The V segment lost 3 bases and the J segment 2 bases; nucleotides outside the gene matches: 7. The protocol was immunoSEQ multiplex PCR, while the TCRdb copy is restricted to in-frame clones and leaves out a portion. The repertoire holds roughly 270,000 clones, with roughly 90% as singletons. The specimen sequenced was PBMCs. This sequence joins TRBV2 and TRBJ2-5; 12 bases map to TRBD2. This TCR was recovered from a young woman in good health and CMV-seronegative. The chain's CDR3 is CASSEGLAGGGQETQYF. DNA of the CDR3: TGTGCCAGCAGTGAGGGGCTAGCGGGAGGGGGGCAAGAGACCCAGTACTTC.